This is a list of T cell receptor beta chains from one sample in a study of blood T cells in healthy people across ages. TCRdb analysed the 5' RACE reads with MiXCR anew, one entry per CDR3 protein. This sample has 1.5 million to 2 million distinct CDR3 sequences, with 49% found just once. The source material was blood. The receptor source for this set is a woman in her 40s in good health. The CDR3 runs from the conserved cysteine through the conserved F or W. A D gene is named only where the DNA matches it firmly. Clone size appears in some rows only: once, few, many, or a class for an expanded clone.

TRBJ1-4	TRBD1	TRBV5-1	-	TGCGCCAGCAGCTGGGGCGGGACAGACAATGAAAAACTGTTTTTT	CASSWGGTDNEKLFF
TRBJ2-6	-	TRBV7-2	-	TGTGCCAGCAGCTTAGGTAGTCGGAGGGGCTCTGGGGCCAACGTCCTGACTTTC	CASSLGSRRGSGANVLTF
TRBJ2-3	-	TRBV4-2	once	TGTGCCAGCAGCCTCTTTATTACAGGGATAGCGGCCTCCCTCAACACAGATACGCAGTATTTT	CASSLFITGIAASLNTDTQYF
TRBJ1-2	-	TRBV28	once	TGTGCCAGCAGTTTATGGAGCAATGGCTACACCTTC	CASSLWSNGYTF
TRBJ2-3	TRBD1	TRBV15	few	TGTGCCACCAGCGGGACCGGGACAGGGGCGCGAGATACGCAGTATTTT	CATSGTGTGARDTQYF
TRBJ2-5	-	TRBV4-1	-	TGCGCCAGCAGCCTCTCCCTGGGGCAAGAGACCCAGTACTTC	CASSLSLGQETQYF
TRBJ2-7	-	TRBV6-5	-	TGTGCCAGCAGTTTCGGATTGGGGGACTACGAGCAGTACTTC	CASSFGLGDYEQYF
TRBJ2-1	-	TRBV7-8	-	TGTGCCAGCAGCTTAGCGAATGCGGCCGCTGAGCAGTTCTTC	CASSLANAAAEQFF
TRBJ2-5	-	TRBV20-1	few	TGCAGTGCTACGGACTGGAAAGAGACCCAGTACTTC	CSATDWKETQYF
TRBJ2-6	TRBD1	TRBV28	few	TGTGCCAGCAGTTGGGGGACAGGTGTTTCTGGGGCCAACGTCCTGACTTTC	CASSWGTGVSGANVLTF
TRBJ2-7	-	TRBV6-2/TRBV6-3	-	TGTGCCAGCAGTTCCCCTCCAGGGCCCTACGAGCAGTACTTC	CASSSPPGPYEQYF
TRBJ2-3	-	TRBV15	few	TGTGCCACCAGCAGAGATCAGGCTCCTAGCACAGATACGCAGTATTTT	CATSRDQAPSTDTQYF
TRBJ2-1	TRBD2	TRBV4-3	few	TGCGCCAGCAGCCGAGGACTAGCGGGGGGTTTCGATGAGCAGTTCTTC	CASSRGLAGGFDEQFF
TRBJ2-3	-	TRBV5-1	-	TGCGCCAGCAGCATCGGGACATCCTCCGCAGATACGCAGTATTTT	CASSIGTSSADTQYF
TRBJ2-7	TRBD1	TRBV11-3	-	TGTGCCAGCAGCTTATGGACAGGGGACAATGAGCAGTACTTC	CASSLWTGDNEQYF
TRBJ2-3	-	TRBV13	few	TGTGCCAGCGGAGGGGGGGCCTCAGATACGCAGTATTTT	CASGGGASDTQYF
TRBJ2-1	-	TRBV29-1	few	TGCAGCGTTGAAGATCGGAGGGGGCAGTACAATGAGCAGTTCTTC	CSVEDRRGQYNEQFF
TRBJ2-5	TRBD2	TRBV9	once	TGTGCCAGCAGCGTAGGGGGGGGGAGTCGGGAGACCCAGTACTTC	CASSVGGGSRETQYF
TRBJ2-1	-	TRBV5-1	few	TGCGCCAGCAGCCTCCTAGCTGGAAGGTCCAATGAGCAGTTCTTC	CASSLLAGRSNEQFF
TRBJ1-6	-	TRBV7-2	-	TGTGCCAGCAGGACGACAGAGAACTATAATTCACCCCTCCACTTT	CASRTTENYNSPLHF
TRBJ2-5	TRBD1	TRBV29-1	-	TGCAGCGCGACAGGGGTAAAAGAGACCCAGTACTTC	CSATGVKETQYF
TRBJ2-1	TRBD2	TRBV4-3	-	TGCGCCAGCGGCCAGCGGGGGGGTTCCTACAATGAGCAGTTCTTC	CASGQRGGSYNEQFF
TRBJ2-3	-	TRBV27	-	TGTGCCAGCAGTTTGGGGGAGGAAGATACGCAGTATTTT	CASSLGEEDTQYF
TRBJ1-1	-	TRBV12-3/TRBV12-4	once	TGTGCCAGCAGAACCCGATTGAAGAACACTGAAGCTTTCTTT	CASRTRLKNTEAFF
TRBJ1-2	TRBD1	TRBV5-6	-	TGTGCCAGCAGGGAACAGGGGGCAGGCGACTATGGCTACACCTTC	CASREQGAGDYGYTF
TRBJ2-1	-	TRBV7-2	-	TGTGCCAGCAGCCTGGGACTTATCAATGAGCAGTTCTTC	CASSLGLINEQFF
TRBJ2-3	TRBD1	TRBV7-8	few	TGTGCCAGCAGCTTTGGCATAGGGGGCAGGGGGATGGATACGCAGTATTTT	CASSFGIGGRGMDTQYF
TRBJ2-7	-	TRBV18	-	TGTGCCAGCTCACCATTTGCGCATCTGAGAACCAGTCATTACAATGAGCAGTACTTC	CASSPFAHLRTSHYNEQYF
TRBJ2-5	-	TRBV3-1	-	TGTGCCAGCGTGTCTTGGGGGGCCCAACAAGAGACCCAGTACTTC	CASVSWGAQQETQYF
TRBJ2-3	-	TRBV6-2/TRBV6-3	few	TGTGCCAGCAGTTACGAGTGGACTAGCACAGATACGCAGTATTTT	CASSYEWTSTDTQYF
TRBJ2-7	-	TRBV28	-	TGTGCCAGCAGTTCCCCGGGGGCCTCCTACGAGCAGTACTTC	CASSSPGASYEQYF
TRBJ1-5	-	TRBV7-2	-	TGTGCCAGCAGCTTAGAGGCTTCAGGGACTCTCTATCAGCCCCAGCATTTT	CASSLEASGTLYQPQHF
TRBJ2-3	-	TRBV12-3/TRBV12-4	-	TGTGCCAGCACTCCGGGATTGGATACGCAGTATTTT	CASTPGLDTQYF
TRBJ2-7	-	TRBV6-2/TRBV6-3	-	TGTGCCAGCAGTTTCGAGGGGGGGAGCTCCTACGAGCAGTACTTC	CASSFEGGSSYEQYF
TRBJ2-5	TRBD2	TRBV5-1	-	TGCGCCAGCAGCCCGGGCAGCGGGGGATCCAAAGAAGAGACCCAGTACTTC	CASSPGSGGSKEETQYF
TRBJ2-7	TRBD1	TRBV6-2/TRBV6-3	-	TGTGCCAGCGAACCGGGACAGGGGACCGAGCAGTACTTC	CASEPGQGTEQYF
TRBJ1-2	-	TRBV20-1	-	TGCAGTGCCCGGACCGCGAGGGGAATCTATGGCTACACCTTC	CSARTARGIYGYTF
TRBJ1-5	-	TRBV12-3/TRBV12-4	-	TGTACCAGCACCCAAGGGGACACCCTCTCCCCAGCCCAGCATTTT	CTSTQGDTLSPAQHF